Given below is one T cell receptor (beta chain) in context. The CDR3 is 15 residues long. V lost 5 bases, J lost 0 bases, and 11 bases lay in between. Germline V gives CDR1 LNHDA, CDR2 SQIVND (reference sequence). This record comes from a study of blood T cell repertoires in COVID-19. Overall study context: Italy, Spain and the United States were the sources of the convalescent and acute COVID-19 samples. The analysed material was cDNA or gDNA that came from T cells, B-cell-depleted T cells, or PBMCs.

Study processing details: Reference gene primer amplification yielded estimated nucleated cell counts. TCRdb's table, derived via immunoSEQ multiplex PCR, lists solely in-frame clones and lacks some. V and J calls and clone size are those listed in that table; D and trimming were worked out from the DNA. The sample includes approximately 130,000 clones, roughly four fifths of them seen just once. Sequenced input: peripheral blood. The chain has TRBV19 and TRBJ1-5; maybe TRBD1 (6 bases). The sequence came from a human donor in a cohort sampled during active COVID-19. The CDR3 region has the DNA TGTGCCAGTAGTGATATGGACAGTAGCAATCAGCCCCAGCATTTT. Protein product: CASSDMDSSNQPQHF. Together with reference TRBV19 and TRBJ1-5, the CDR3 gives the full variable domain: DGGITQSPKYLFRKEGQNVTLSCEQNLNHDAMYWYRQDPGQGLRLIYYSQIVNDFQKGDIAEGYSVSREKKESFPLTVTSAQKNPTAFYLCASSDMDSSNQPQHFGDGTRLSIL.